This is a list of T cell receptor beta chains from one sample in a study of blood T cell repertoires in COVID-19. Clones were read by immunoSEQ multiplex PCR, and TCRdb kept only the in-frame ones, dropping some. This sample yields a few hundred thousand clones, of which less than 90% are seen a single time; approximately 0.99% belongs to the top ten. The sample consisted of PBMCs or T cells enriched from blood (not recorded which). The receptor source for this set is a woman between 25 and 40 years old who had recovered from COVID-19. Each CDR3 is given with its conserved first and last residue. The D gene is left open where the match is weak. Not all rows give a size; the values are once, few, many and, for expanded clones, a class.

v_gene	abundance	d_gene	j_gene	CDR3nt	CDR3aa
TRBV9	-	TRBD1	TRBJ1-1	TGTGCCAGCAGCCCCAGGACAGGAGCGGGGGACACTGAAGCTTTCTTT	CASSPRTGAGDTEAFF
TRBV6-4	-	TRBD1	TRBJ1-2	TGTGCCAGCAGTGAATCCGGGACAGGGTTTGGCTACACCTTC	CASSESGTGFGYTF
TRBV28	-	TRBD1	TRBJ2-5	TGTGCCAGCAGTCCCCGACAGGGAGAAGAGACCCAGTACTTC	CASSPRQGEETQYF
TRBV19	-	TRBD2	TRBJ2-3	TGTGCCAGTACCCCGAGGGCCAGCGGGGGGTTAAAAGATACGCAGTATTTT	CASTPRASGGLKDTQYF
TRBV7-6	-	-	TRBJ2-3	TGTGCCAGCAGCTCACTTCCCGGCACAGATACGCAGTATTTT	CASSSLPGTDTQYF
TRBV29-1	-	TRBD2	TRBJ2-1	TGCAGCGTTTTCTCTAGCGGGGGGCACAATGAGCAGTTCTTC	CSVFSSGGHNEQFF
TRBV18	-	TRBD1	TRBJ1-1	TGTGCCAGCTCACCACCGACAGGGGAGCACGACTTGGGCACTGAAGCTTTCTTT	CASSPPTGEHDLGTEAFF
TRBV19	-	-	TRBJ1-1	TGTGCCAGTAGTATGGCAGGATTGGGGACGCCAGAGCGGGACACTGAAGCTTTCTTT	CASSMAGLGTPERDTEAFF
TRBV2	-	TRBD1	TRBJ2-7	TGTGCCAGCAGTGAAGACGACAGGGCCTACGAGCAGTACTTC	CASSEDDRAYEQYF
TRBV19	-	TRBD1	TRBJ1-1	TGTGCCAGTAGTATTGGACAGGGAAGCACTGAAGCTTTCTTT	CASSIGQGSTEAFF
TRBV30	-	TRBD1	TRBJ2-2	TGTGCCTGGAGTGCCCGGGACAGGGATACCGGGGAGCTGTTTTTT	CAWSARDRDTGELFF
TRBV12-3/TRBV12-4	-	TRBD1	TRBJ2-7	TGTGCCAGCAGTTTAGGACAGGGGGGAGAGCAGTACTTC	CASSLGQGGEQYF
TRBV14	-	-	TRBJ2-2	TGTGCCAGCAGCCAAACCACCCCCAGAAACACCGGGGAGCTGTTTTTT	CASSQTTPRNTGELFF
TRBV6-4	-	TRBD2	TRBJ2-1	TGTGCCAGCTCACAACTAGCGGGGGGATACAATGAGCAGTTCTTC	CASSQLAGGYNEQFF
TRBV18	-	-	TRBJ2-7	TGTGCCAGCTCCGGGAGAGGGGCCTACGAGCAGTACTTC	CASSGRGAYEQYF
TRBV25-1	-	TRBD1	TRBJ1-2	TGTGCCAGCAGTGAACCGACGGGACAGGGGCTTAACTATGGCTACACCTTC	CASSEPTGQGLNYGYTF
TRBV18	-	-	TRBJ1-1	TGTGCCAGCTCACCGTTGGACCTTGCAGAGGGAATGAACACTGAAGCTTTCTTT	CASSPLDLAEGMNTEAFF
TRBV5-1	-	-	TRBJ2-2	TGCGCCAGCAGCTTCTATGCGGGGGCGGCCGGGGAGCTGTTTTTT	CASSFYAGAAGELFF
TRBV5-1	-	-	TRBJ1-1	TGCGCCAGCAGCCCGGCGGGGGGAGTAGCTGAAGCTTTCTTT	CASSPAGGVAEAFF
TRBV11-2	-	TRBD1	TRBJ1-3	TGTGCCAGCAGCTTAACTCGGACAGGCCGCTCTGGAAACACCATATATTTT	CASSLTRTGRSGNTIYF
TRBV6-4	-	-	TRBJ2-3	TGTGCCAGCAGTGAAGGGGCAGGGAGCACAGATACGCAGTATTTT	CASSEGAGSTDTQYF
TRBV2	-	-	TRBJ2-1	TGTGCCAGCAGGACCCCAGAGGGCACCTACAATGAGCAGTTCTTC	CASRTPEGTYNEQFF
TRBV18	once	-	TRBJ1-5	TGTGCCAGCTCACCAGGAGACAGCTCAGATCAGCCCCAGCATTTT	CASSPGDSSDQPQHF
TRBV2	-	-	TRBJ1-5	TGTGCCAGCAGTGGGAGGGTTCGGGGGCAGCCCCAGCATTTT	CASSGRVRGQPQHF
TRBV19	-	-	TRBJ1-2	TGTGCCAGTAAACAGGGCAACTTAAACTATGGCTACACCTTC	CASKQGNLNYGYTF
TRBV9	-	TRBD1	TRBJ1-2	TGTGCCAGCAGCGGACCGGGACAGGGGGGCTCTGGCTACACCTTC	CASSGPGQGGSGYTF
TRBV2	-	-	TRBJ2-1	TGTGCCAGCAGCTACTCGGAACAGGGAAATGAGCAGTTCTTC	CASSYSEQGNEQFF
TRBV7-8	-	TRBD2	TRBJ2-7	TGTGCCAGCAGCGTAGCACGTAGCGGGGGACTCTACGAGCAGTACTTC	CASSVARSGGLYEQYF
TRBV6-2/TRBV6-3	-	-	TRBJ1-2	TGTGCCAGCAGTAACACAGCCATCTATGGCTACACCTTC	CASSNTAIYGYTF
TRBV27	-	TRBD1	TRBJ2-7	TGTGCCAGCAGTCTAAAGACAGGGCTGTACGAGCAGTACTTC	CASSLKTGLYEQYF
TRBV5-6	-	TRBD1	TRBJ1-2	TGTGCCAGCAGCTTCGGGCAAGGGGGCGCGGTCGGCTACACCTTC	CASSFGQGGAVGYTF
TRBV24-1	-	TRBD1	TRBJ2-1	TGTGCCACCAGTGAGCGGGACAGGGTTGAAGAGGAGCAGTTCTTC	CATSERDRVEEEQFF
TRBV5-1	-	TRBD2	TRBJ2-2	TGCGCCAGCAGCTTGGCTAGCGGCAACACCGGGGAGCTGTTTTTT	CASSLASGNTGELFF
TRBV30	-	TRBD1	TRBJ1-6	TGTGCCTGGAAAACAGGGGCAAATTCACCCCTCCACTTT	CAWKTGANSPLHF
TRBV6-5	-	-	TRBJ1-2	TGTGCCAGCAGAGGGGGGGAGGGTGCGAATGGCTACACCTTC	CASRGGEGANGYTF
TRBV11-2	-	TRBD2	TRBJ2-3	TGTGCCAGCAGCTTAGATCCTAGCGGGGGGCTCGGAGATACGCAGTATTTT	CASSLDPSGGLGDTQYF
TRBV5-4	-	-	TRBJ1-1	TGTGCCAGCAGCTTGGCCCCCGGACAATCGAACACTGAAGCTTTCTTT	CASSLAPGQSNTEAFF
TRBV5-5	-	TRBD2	TRBJ2-7	TGTGCCAGCAGCCACGGGGTTGCGGGGGTCTCCGAGCAGTACTTC	CASSHGVAGVSEQYF
TRBV5-6	-	-	TRBJ2-7	TGTGCCAGCAGCTTCCAGGCGTGGGACAATACCTACGAGCAGTACTTC	CASSFQAWDNTYEQYF
TRBV2	-	TRBD1	TRBJ1-5	TGTGCCAGCAGTTATGAACAGGGGCGGAATCAGCCCCAGCATTTT	CASSYEQGRNQPQHF
TRBV28	-	TRBD1	TRBJ2-7	TGTGCCAGCAGTTTAGGGGGACAGGGGTCCTACGAGCAGTACTTC	CASSLGGQGSYEQYF
TRBV18	-	TRBD1	TRBJ1-2	TGTGCCAGCTCACCAATGGGGACAGGAGGGTATGGCTACACCTTC	CASSPMGTGGYGYTF
TRBV19	-	-	TRBJ1-5	TGTGCCAGTAGTATGGGGGGGGTACGCAATCAGCCCCAGCATTTT	CASSMGGVRNQPQHF